This paragraph reports one T cell receptor (beta chain). This entry is derived from a study of blood T cell repertoires in COVID-19. Study-level information: Samples representing acute and convalescent COVID-19 were sourced from the United States, Italy and Spain. Nucleic acid was either cDNA or gDNA, and it came from T cells, B-cell-depleted T cells, or PBMCs.

Here immunoSEQ multiplex PCR was the method, and the copy in TCRdb shows in-frame clones only, minus some. The profile shows 150,000 to 200,000 clones, roughly four fifths of them singletons. In Seattle, patients joined the study during active infection and were tracked longitudinally. Source material: peripheral blood. The TCR was taken from a woman aged 70-85 years with COVID-19, enrolled during active disease.

The CDR3 reads CASALNTEAFF. DNA of the CDR3: TGTGCCAGCGCGCTGAACACTGAAGCTTTCTTT. V and J are TRBV2 and TRBJ1-1; D ambiguous. The CDR3 consists of 11 residues. Germline V CDR1 and CDR2: SNHLY, FYNNEI. Deletions cut 8 bases from V and 0 bases from J, with 4 bases between.